The 17 T cell receptor beta chains reported below all come from one sample, sequenced in a study of a mutant IDH1 vaccine in newly diagnosed glioma (dated by TCRdb to 2020 to 2022). The library was built by means of the immunoSEQ multiplex PCR assay. TCRdb carries this immuneACCESS record with in-frame sequences only. Its versions omit some clonotypes, under half of them owing to an unresolved V gene in the studies checked, with the rest unexplained. Present in this sample are fewer than 70,000 clones, 83% of which were seen just once. Jointly, the top ten make up about 4% of the sample. In light of the paper, this sample's time point label describes: week 47, end of study. A 20-mer mutant IDH1 peptide at 300 micrograms in Montanide made up each vaccine dose, which was injected subcutaneously together with topical imiquimod. Their antigens remain unidentified. Sample: PBMCs, taken from a glioma patient whose treatment included an IDH1 peptide vaccine. The origin of the receptors is a young man with glioma.

The chain uses TRBV6-6 and TRBJ1-4; the D gene is possibly TRBD1 (5 bases). The ends were cut back, 6 bases at V and 1 base at J, with 9 bases in the middle. The V gene's germline CDR1 is MNHNY and CDR2 SVGAGI (reference sequence). The CDR3 loop spans 14 amino acids. DNA of the CDR3: TGTGCCAGCAGCCCAGGGTTAACTAATGAAAAACTGTTTTTT. Amino acids: CASSPGLTNEKLFF.

The V and J genes are TRBV10-3 and TRBJ1-1, with D perhaps TRBD1 (5 bases). Germline V gives CDR1 ENHRY, CDR2 SYGVKD. Trimming cost V 4 bases and J 10 bases, with 13 bases left between them. The CDR3 is 12 amino acids. Here the CDR3 DNA reads TGTGCCATCAGTGGGCCGGATCAGGGAGCTTTCTTT. Translating gives CAISGPDQGAFF.

The rearrangement links TRBV10-3 to TRBJ1-2; 8 bases agree with TRBD1. CDR3 size: 14 residues. With 6 bases clipped from V and 4 bases from J, the junction kept 7 bases outside the gene matches. In germline, CDR1 is ENHRY, CDR2 SYGVKD. The CDR3 here is CAISGQGKSYGYTF. The CDR3 DNA reads TGTGCCATCAGCGGACAGGGTAAAAGCTATGGCTACACCTTC.

A single count supports this clone. CDR3: CASRKQQFSLTDTQYF. As DNA, the CDR3 is TGCGCCAGTCGCAAACAGCAGTTCTCCCTAACAGATACGCAGTATTTT. The gene calls are TRBV5-1 and TRBJ2-3; D not resolved. V was clipped by 8 bases and J by 3 bases, with 22 bases between them. The CDR3 covers 16 residues. Germline CDR1 and CDR2: SGHRS and YFSETQ.

This rearrangement joins TRBV5-4 to TRBJ1-2; 10 nucleotides align to TRBD1. Germline CDR1 reads SGHNT; CDR2 reads YYREEE (reference sequence). This CDR3 region has 16 residues. J gave up 8 bases and V 4 bases, and 14 bases lay outside the gene matches. The CDR3 protein is CASSTSSGTGVVGYTF. CDR3 nucleotide sequence: TGTGCCAGCAGCACTTCATCCGGGACAGGGGTTGTCGGCTACACCTTC.

The J gene is TRBJ2-1, the V gene TRBV7-9; 9 bases fit TRBD1. Germline lookup yields CDR1 SEHNR and CDR2 FQNEAQ (reference sequence). V shed 4 bases and J 7 bases; nucleotides not matched to a gene: 11. The CDR3 loop spans 16 amino acids. The CDR3 region is CASSSSPGQGENEQFF. In nucleotides, the CDR3 is TGTGCCAGCAGCTCTAGCCCGGGACAGGGTGAAAATGAGCAGTTCTTC.

V and J are TRBV11-2 and TRBJ2-5; 7 bases match TRBD1. CDR1 is SGHAT, CDR2 FQNNGV, per germline. This CDR3 has 13 residues. Trimming took 1 base from V and 14 from J; bases not matched to a gene: 10. This CDR3 reads CASSLGFGTECYF. The CDR3 DNA reads TGTGCCAGCAGCTTAGGGTTTGGGACAGAGTGTTACTTC.

J is TRBJ2-1 and V is TRBV11-2, with 8 bases fitting TRBD1. The V segment lost 7 bases and the J segment 5 bases; nucleotides outside the gene matches: 7. Looked up from germline, CDR1 is SGHAT and CDR2 is FQNNGV. The CDR3 extends over 14 amino acids. The CDR3 coding sequence is TGTGCCAGCACCCCAGGACAGGGTCACAATGAGCAGTTCTTC. Residues: CASTPGQGHNEQFF.

The chain employs TRBV4-1 and TRBJ1-2; 7 bases match TRBD1. The germline V gene encodes CDR1 MGHRA and CDR2 YSYEKL. The CDR3 contains 14 residues. V gave up 6 bases and J gave up 1 base; unmatched junction bases: 5. The CDR3 DNA sequence: TGCGCCAGCAGTCTCCAGGGGGTTAACTATGGCTACACCTTC. This codes for CASSLQGVNYGYTF.

The rearrangement uses TRBV6-5 and TRBJ1-2; 9 bases line up with TRBD1. The CDR3 runs to 14 residues. The germline V gene encodes CDR1 MNHEY and CDR2 SVGAGI. V lost 6 bases to trimming and J lost 6 bases; unmatched junction nucleotides: 8. CDR3 region: CASRRTGENHGYTF. The DNA for the CDR3 is TGTGCCAGCAGGAGGACAGGGGAGAATCATGGCTACACCTTC.

About this clone: Additional DNA sequences in this sample encode the identical CDR3. The chain links TRBV28 to TRBJ2-7, with TRBD2 as a possible D gene (7 bases). The germline V and J ends were trimmed by 1 base and 3 bases, with 13 bases remaining between them. Germline CDR1 reads MDHEN; CDR2 reads SYDVKM. CDR3 length: 15 residues. The CDR3 sequence: CASSLLGGDLYEQYF. As DNA, the CDR3 is TGTGCCAGCAGTTTATTAGGGGGGGATCTCTACGAGCAGTACTTC.

This chain uses TRBV7-9 with TRBJ2-7; TRBD1 aligns across 8 bases. CDR3 length: 17 amino acids. After removal of 4 bases from V and 3 bases from J, the junction contained 14 bases not matched to a gene. The germline CDR1 and CDR2 sequences are SEHNR and FQNEAQ (reference sequence). CDR3 protein: CASSSLSQGAKDYEQYF. CDR3 in DNA: TGTGCCAGCAGCTCTCTAAGCCAGGGGGCGAAAGACTACGAGCAGTACTTC. The full variable domain, completed using reference TRBV7-9 and TRBJ2-7, is DTGVSQNPRHKITKRGQNVTFRCDPISEHNRLYWYRQTLGQGPEFLTYFQNEAQLEKSRLLSDRFSAERPKGSFSTLEIQRTEQGDSAMYLCASSSLSQGAKDYEQYFGPGTRLTVT.

This rearrangement joins TRBV30 to TRBJ2-5; D not resolved. The germline V gene has CDR1 GTSNPN and CDR2 SVGIG (reference sequence). The CDR3 sequence is 12 residues long. Trimming cost V 6 bases and J 3 bases, with 11 bases left between them. The CDR3 DNA follows: TGTGCCTGCTCCCAAAGGAAAGAGACCCAGTACTTC. Translation: CACSQRKETQYF.

This sequence joins TRBV18 and TRBJ2-7; no definite D call. The CDR3 extends over 13 amino acids. From germline, CDR1 is KGHSH and CDR2 LQKENI. V was clipped by 0 bases and J by 6 bases, with 9 bases between them. The CDR3 loop is CASSPPKGGEQYF. CDR3 nucleotides: TGTGCCAGCTCACCACCTAAGGGCGGCGAGCAGTACTTC.

The V call is TRBV19, the J call TRBJ2-5; D possibly matches TRBD1 or TRBD2 (5 bases each). V shed 5 bases and J shed 4 bases, with 11 bases lying between them. The CDR3 extends over 13 amino acids. Germline CDR1 is LNHDA and CDR2 is SQIVND (reference sequence). CDR3 bases: TGTGCCAGTAGTCCTTCCGGGACAGAGACCCAGTACTTC. Translating it yields CASSPSGTETQYF.

The CDR3 here is CASSKGHDGFSECPSGNTIYF. The CDR3 bases are TGTGCCAGCAGCAAGGGCCATGACGGATTCTCTGAGTGTCCGTCCGGAAACACCATATATTTT. J is TRBJ1-3 and V is TRBV21-1; TRBD1, the D gene given by the table, was not confirmed from the DNA. TRBV21-1 counts as a pseudogene. The CDR3 covers 21 residues.

The gene calls are TRBV11-2 and TRBJ2-7; 9 positions agree with TRBD1. This CDR3 has 15 amino acids. With 0 bases clipped from V and 3 bases from J, the junction kept 3 bases outside the gene matches. Germline CDR1 is SGHAT and CDR2 is FQNNGV. This CDR3 reads CASSLDTGGYYEQYF. Written as DNA, the CDR3 is TGTGCCAGCAGCTTAGATACAGGGGGCTACTACGAGCAGTACTTC.